The entry that follows covers one T cell receptor beta chain sequence. Profiling relied on immunoSEQ multiplex PCR, and the TCRdb table lists in-frame clones only, not all of them. The sample includes approximately 82,000 clones, around four fifths of them seen just once. This entry belongs to a study of OX40 agonist ivuxolimab in advanced cancers. Study in general: Patients achieving partial responses numbered three: one hepatocellular carcinoma case and two cutaneous melanoma cases.

The V gene lost 4 bases and the J gene lost 1 base, with 11 bases spanning the gap. This CDR3 has 14 residues. Germline V CDR1 and CDR2: SGHRS, YFSETQ. The clonotype was recovered from an adult with an advanced solid tumor such as melanoma, head and neck, liver or kidney cancer. The gene calls are TRBV5-1 and TRBJ1-2, with a tentative D call TRBD1 (5 bases). The specimen was CD4+ or CD8+ T cells sorted from blood, collected in a trial of the OX40 agonist ivuxolimab. CDR3 sequence: CASSQGTINYGYTF. CDR3 DNA sequence: TGCGCCAGCAGCCAGGGAACGATTAACTATGGCTACACCTTC.